This T cell receptor (beta chain) was profiled in a study of T cell repertoires in cytomegalovirus infection. Study as a whole: Recently described HLA-C-restricted plus well-studied HLA-B-restricted CMV epitopes were used. Public TCR beta signatures marked donors with CMV infection and the matching HLA.

This CDR3 contains 13 residues. V shed 1 base and J shed 4 bases, with 7 bases lying between them. Germline CDR1 is SGHAT and CDR2 is FQDESV (reference sequence). From the reads, TCRdb called clonotypes with MiXCR, one entry per CDR3 protein. The table includes 86,000 or so distinct CDR3 sequences, 20% to 30% detected once. This clonotype was counted between two and nine times. Its target is unknown. V usage is TRBV11-1 and J usage is TRBJ2-5, with unresolved D. The sample in question was CD8+ T cells from cultured PBMCs, obtained from culture after CMV antigen stimulation. The receptor was isolated from a human donor in good health (CMV status not recorded). Some clones in this sample may be carry-over from other donors' samples. CDR3 residues: CASSLEDRETQYF. The CDR3 DNA is TGTGCCAGCAGCTTAGAAGATCGAGAGACCCAGTACTTC.